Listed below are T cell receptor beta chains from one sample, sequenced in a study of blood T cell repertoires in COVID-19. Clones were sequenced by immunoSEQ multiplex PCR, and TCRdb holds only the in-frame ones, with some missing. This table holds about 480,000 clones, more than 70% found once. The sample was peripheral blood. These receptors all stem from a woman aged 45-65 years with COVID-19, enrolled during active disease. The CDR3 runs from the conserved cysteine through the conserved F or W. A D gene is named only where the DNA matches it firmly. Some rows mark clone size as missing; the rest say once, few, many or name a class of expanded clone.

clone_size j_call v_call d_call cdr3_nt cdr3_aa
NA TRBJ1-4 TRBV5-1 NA TGCGCCAGCAGCTTGGCTACGCAGGGGGAAAAACTGTTTTTT CASSLATQGEKLFF
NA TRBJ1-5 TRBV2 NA TGTGCCAGCAGTGAAGATGCGAATCAGCCCCAGCATTTT CASSEDANQPQHF
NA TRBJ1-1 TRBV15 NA TGTGCCACCAGCAGAGAGTTTTCTTTTAGCACTGAAGCTTTCTTT CATSREFSFSTEAFF
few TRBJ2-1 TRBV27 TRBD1 TGTGCCAGCAGTTTAGGGGGACAGTACAATGAGCAGTTCTTC CASSLGGQYNEQFF
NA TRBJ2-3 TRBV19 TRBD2 TGTGCCAGTTCAAGCGGGGTTCCTAGCACAGATACGCAGTATTTT CASSSGVPSTDTQYF
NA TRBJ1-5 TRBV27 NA TGTGCCAGCAGTTTATCTACAGGGACGGGTCAGCCCCAGCATTTT CASSLSTGTGQPQHF
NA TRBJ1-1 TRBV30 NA TGTGCCTGGAACCTCAGACAGGTTTTTGCAACTTTCTTT CAWNLRQVFATFF
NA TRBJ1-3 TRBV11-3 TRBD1 TGTGCCAGCAGCCAACAGGGGGCGCTTGGAAACACCATATATTTT CASSQQGALGNTIYF
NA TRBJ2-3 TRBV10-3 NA TGTGCCATCCGAGACGGGGGGCTCACAGATACGCAGTATTTT CAIRDGGLTDTQYF
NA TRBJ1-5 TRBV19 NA TGTGCCAGTACAAATAAGGGGCTCAATCAGCCCCAGCATTTT CASTNKGLNQPQHF